The source of this TCR beta chain is a study of control samples from healthy donors and cancer patients. Germline V lookup: CDR1 SNHLY, CDR2 FYNNEI. Trimming cost V 8 bases and J 0 bases, with 13 bases left between them. The CDR3 totals 15 residues. Some clones are missing from TCRdb's copy, which holds only in-frame ones; the method was immunoSEQ multiplex PCR. Here the sample spans more than 100,000 clones, roughly 91% being singletons. The specimen sequenced was PBMCs. The rearrangement uses TRBV2 and TRBJ2-2; a possible D gene is TRBD1 (6 bases). The TCR comes from a man between 60 and 75 years old with lung cancer. CDR3 sequence: CASATGTANTGELFF. The CDR3 region has the DNA TGTGCCAGCGCAACAGGGACGGCGAACACCGGGGAGCTGTTTTTT.